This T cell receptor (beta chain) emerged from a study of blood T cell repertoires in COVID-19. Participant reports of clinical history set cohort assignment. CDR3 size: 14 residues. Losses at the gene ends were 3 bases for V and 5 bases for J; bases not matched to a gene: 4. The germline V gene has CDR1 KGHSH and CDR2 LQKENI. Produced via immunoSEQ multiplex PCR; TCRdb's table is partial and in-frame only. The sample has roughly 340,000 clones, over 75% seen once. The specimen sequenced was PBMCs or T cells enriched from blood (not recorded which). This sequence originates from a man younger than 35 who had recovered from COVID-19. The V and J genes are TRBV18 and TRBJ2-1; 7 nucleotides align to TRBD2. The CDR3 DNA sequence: TGTGCCAGCTCACCCGGGACTACTAACAATGAGCAGTTCTTC. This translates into CASSPGTTNNEQFF.